These 32 T cell receptor beta chains were sequenced from one sample in a study of cytomegalovirus exposure and HLA in healthy donors. In the PCR, 60 Vbeta and 13 Jbeta primers were used. Measured with immunoSEQ multiplex PCR; TCRdb has only the in-frame clones, and not every one. The sample contains around 150,000 clones, about 80% of which appear only once. The specimen sequenced was PBMCs. The receptors derive from a man aged 18 to 29 in good health and CMV-seropositive.

The genes are TRBV11-2 and TRBJ2-7; TRBD2 might be the D (6 bases). Germline loops: CDR1 SGHAT, CDR2 FQNNGV. Trimming left V 5 bases short and J 6 bases short, with 17 bases between. This CDR3 is 14 amino acids long. The CDR3 region is CASSIPGRGIEQYF. CDR3 sequence (DNA): TGTGCCAGCAGCATACCGGGACGGGGGATCGAGCAGTACTTC.

The chain is built from TRBV4-3 and TRBJ2-7, with D unresolved. CDR3 length: 15 amino acids. Germline CDR1 is LGHNA and CDR2 is YSLEER. V lost 4 bases and J 3 bases, leaving 16 bases between the germline ends. Here the CDR3 DNA reads TGCGCCAGCAGCCTCCGAGTCGAGTCCGACTACGAGCAGTACTTC. Translation gives CASSLRVESDYEQYF.

This clone appeared once. This sequence joins TRBV7-9 and TRBJ2-5; 11 positions agree with TRBD2. V dropped 5 bases and J dropped 3; count of bases not matched to a gene: 5. The CDR3 runs to 15 residues. Germline V gene sequence: CDR1 SEHNR, CDR2 FQNEAQ (reference sequence). The DNA of the CDR3 is TGTGCCAGCAGCAATAGCGGGGGGGCAGAAGAGACCCAGTACTTC. It specifies CASSNSGGAEETQYF.

Remarks on this clone: No conserved phenylalanine or tryptophan ends this CDR3, so it is likely a read error. It is unclear where the CDR3 begins or ends on the DNA, so no DNA is shown, and the CDR3 is as TCRdb lists it. This chain connects TRBV6-1 to TRBJ2-4; the DNA was not compared with TRBD2, the D call given in the table. The germline CDR1 and CDR2 sequences are MNHNS and SASEGT. The CDR3 numbers 10 amino acids, ends counted. The CDR3 loop is CATGSGGPIV.

The chain uses TRBV19 and TRBJ1-1; TRBD1 agrees at 7 bases. The length of the CDR3 is 16 residues. J gave up 0 bases and V 2 bases, and 6 bases lay outside the gene matches. Germline CDR1 is LNHDA and CDR2 is SQIVND (reference sequence). The CDR3 coding sequence is TGTGCCAGTAGTATATTGAGGGGGCAGTTGAACACTGAAGCTTTCTTT. It is translated as CASSILRGQLNTEAFF.

This rearrangement joins TRBV7-2 to TRBJ2-3; D is unclear. V was clipped by 4 bases and J by 0 bases, with 14 bases between them. Germline V gene sequence: CDR1 SGHTA, CDR2 FQGNSA. CDR3 length: 16 amino acids. The CDR3 reads CASSSFADTSTDTQYF. CDR3 sequence (DNA): TGTGCCAGCAGCTCCTTCGCTGACACTAGCACAGATACGCAGTATTTT.

J is TRBJ2-1 and V is TRBV9, with 10 nucleotides matching TRBD1. From germline, CDR1 is SGDLS and CDR2 YYNGEE. V was pared by 4 bases and J by 6 bases, with 4 bases of the junction left unmatched. CDR3 size: 14 residues. The CDR3 bases are TGTGCCAGCAGCCCTGGACAGGGGGGCAATGAGCAGTTCTTC. Its translation is CASSPGQGGNEQFF.

This clone was counted a single time. The chain couples TRBV2 to TRBJ1-2, with D perhaps TRBD1 (5 bases). The CDR3 spans 15 residues. Per the germline V gene, CDR1 is SNHLY and CDR2 is FYNNEI. Trimming cost V 2 bases and J 3 bases, with 13 bases left between them. The chain's CDR3 is CASSERTKWDYGYTF. In DNA, the CDR3 is TGTGCCAGCAGTGAAAGGACAAAATGGGACTATGGCTACACCTTC.

This clone was seen only a few times. For the CDR3, the DNA is TGCGCCAGCAGCTTGGGCGGGACAGGTAGAGACGAGCAGTACTTC. Protein product: CASSLGGTGRDEQYF. This sequence joins TRBV5-1 and TRBJ2-7, with 8 bases lining up with TRBD1. Germline V gene sequence: CDR1 SGHRS, CDR2 YFSETQ. Germline trimming cut 0 bases from V and 5 bases from J; bases unmatched to any gene: 7. The CDR3 has 15 amino acids.

V and J are TRBV29-1 and TRBJ1-1; D is ambiguous. From germline, CDR1 is SQVTM and CDR2 ANQGSEA. Between the trimmed V and J ends, which lost 5 bases and 1 base, there was a span of 14 bases. The CDR3 consists of 14 residues. The chain's CDR3 is CSVHLRLKNTEAFF. CDR3 DNA sequence: TGCAGCGTTCATCTACGCTTGAAGAACACTGAAGCTTTCTTT.

The genes are TRBV9 and TRBJ2-2; no reliable D call. CDR1 and CDR2 from the germline V gene are SGDLS and YYNGEE. V lost 0 bases and J lost 5, with 5 bases in between. The CDR3 is 13 amino acids. Here the CDR3 reads CASSVDSTGELFF. CDR3 nucleotides: TGTGCCAGCAGCGTAGACTCAACCGGGGAGCTGTTTTTT.

V and J are TRBV5-4 and TRBJ2-1, with 10 positions matching TRBD2. Germline trimming cut 0 bases from V and 6 bases from J; bases unmatched to any gene: 18. The CDR3 is 20 residues long. The germline V gene has CDR1 SGHNT and CDR2 YYREEE (reference sequence). For the CDR3, the DNA is TGTGCCAGCAGCTTGGGATTAGCGGGAGGTCTGATGTCGGCTCTCAATGAGCAGTTCTTC. Translation gives CASSLGLAGGLMSALNEQFF.

V and J are TRBV30 and TRBJ2-5; 9 nucleotides line up with TRBD1. In germline, CDR1 is GTSNPN, CDR2 SVGIG (reference sequence). The trim removed 4 bases at V and 4 bases at J, leaving 22 bases unmatched. The CDR3 totals 19 residues. CDR3 amino acids: CAWNQRTGAKFKSIETQYF. The CDR3, as DNA: TGTGCCTGGAACCAACGGACAGGGGCCAAGTTCAAGTCTATAGAGACCCAGTACTTC.

This clone was observed once. The V call is TRBV5-6, the J call TRBJ1-2; D is ambiguous. Germline V gene sequence: CDR1 SGHDT, CDR2 YYEEEE. V was clipped by 0 bases and J by 0 bases, with 6 bases between them. The CDR3 is made up of 14 amino acids. The chain's CDR3 is CASSLGSANYGYTF. The CDR3 region has the DNA TGTGCCAGCAGCTTGGGTTCCGCTAACTATGGCTACACCTTC.

V and J are TRBV11-2 and TRBJ1-3; no definite D call. V lost 7 bases, J lost 0 bases, and 13 bases lay in between. The CDR3 contains 15 residues. CDR1 SGHAT and CDR2 FQNNGV come from the germline V gene. The CDR3 bases are TGTGCCAGCACCATACGGTCCGTCTCTGGAAACACCATATATTTT. Translating gives CASTIRSVSGNTIYF.

The chain is built from TRBV6-1 and TRBJ2-5; 11 bases line up with TRBD2. Germline CDR1 MNHNS, CDR2 SASEGT. The CDR3 sequence is 16 residues long. After removal of 2 bases from V and 3 bases from J, the junction contained 5 bases not matched to a gene. In DNA, the CDR3 is TGTGCCAGCAGTGAACTAGCGGGAGGCCGAGAAGAGACCCAGTACTTC. Translating gives CASSELAGGREETQYF.

The chain carries TRBV27 and TRBJ2-5, with a tentative D call TRBD1 (6 bases). V was cut by 4 bases and J by 11 bases, with 26 bases left in between. Germline CDR1 reads MNHEY; CDR2 reads SMNVEV (reference sequence). CDR3 size: 16 residues. The CDR3 nucleotides are TGTGCCAGCAGTTATTCTCAGGGCAGGGGATCTGGAGAGCAGTACTTC. Its translation is CASSYSQGRGSGEQYF.

The chain links TRBV5-8 to TRBJ2-3; D is possibly TRBD1 (5 bases). This CDR3 is built from 16 residues. Looked up from germline, CDR1 is SGHTS and CDR2 is YDEGEE. Trimming left V 3 bases short and J 1 base short, with 15 bases between. This CDR3 is CASSSLVQGGTDTQYF. CDR3 sequence (DNA): TGTGCCAGCAGCTCCTTAGTGCAGGGCGGCACAGATACGCAGTATTTT. Supplemented by reference TRBV5-8 and TRBJ2-3, the full variable domain reads EAGVTQSPTHLIKTRGQQATLRCSPISGHTSVYWYQQALGLGLQFLLWYDEGEERNRGNFPPRFSGRQFPNYSSELNVNALELEDSALYLCASSSLVQGGTDTQYFGPGTRLTVL.

This clone has a handful of counts. V usage is TRBV4-1 and J usage is TRBJ2-7; 11 bases are a match to TRBD2. The germline V gene encodes CDR1 MGHRA and CDR2 YSYEKL. The CDR3 is 18 amino acids. V was clipped by 3 bases and J by 0 bases; unmatched bases: 10. The CDR3 here is CASSQTGTSGTFSYEQYF. CDR3 coding DNA: TGCGCCAGCAGCCAGACCGGGACTAGCGGTACCTTCTCCTACGAGCAGTACTTC.

This sequence joins TRBV27 and TRBJ1-3, with a tentative D call TRBD1 (5 bases). V lost 6 bases to trimming and J lost 0 bases, with 12 bases between them. Germline lookup yields CDR1 MNHEY and CDR2 SMNVEV (reference sequence). CDR3 length: 15 amino acids. The CDR3 protein is CASRIQDPSGNTIYF. CDR3 nucleotides: TGTGCCAGCAGAATACAGGATCCCTCTGGAAACACCATATATTTT.

The chain joins TRBV2 to TRBJ1-2; D is perhaps TRBD1 (5 bases). The CDR3 is 14 amino acids. V shed 4 bases and J shed 4 bases, with 13 bases lying between them. Germline V lookup: CDR1 SNHLY, CDR2 FYNNEI. The CDR3 is CASSVLGAVYGYTF. CDR3 in DNA: TGTGCCAGCAGTGTCTTAGGGGCAGTCTATGGCTACACCTTC.

The chain carries TRBV29-1 and TRBJ1-1; D is ambiguous. Trimming stripped 7 bases from V and 4 bases from J, with 7 bases between. CDR1 SQVTM and CDR2 ANQGSEA come from the germline V gene. The CDR3 runs 10 residues. The CDR3 nucleotides are TGCAGCGGGGCGGGCACTGAAGCTTTCTTT. Protein product: CSGAGTEAFF.

This rearrangement joins TRBV12-5 to TRBJ1-2; 7 nucleotides match TRBD1. CDR3 length: 15 amino acids. Germline-derived CDR1 and CDR2 are LGHNT and FRNRAP. The ends lost 1 base at V and 2 bases at J; junction bases unmatched: 4. The CDR3 loop is CASGLALTGNYGYTF. DNA of the CDR3: TGTGCTAGTGGTTTGGCATTGACAGGGAACTATGGCTACACCTTC.

The V call is TRBV23-1, the J call TRBJ2-1, with a tentative D call TRBD2 (5 bases). TRBV23-1 is filed as an ORF, its function uncertain. This CDR3 comprises 17 residues. With 3 bases removed from V and 5 bases from J, the gap between germline ends came to 20 bases. DNA of the CDR3: TGCGCCAGCAGTCACCCCTTTTCCCCCTTGACTAACAATGAGCAGTTCTTC. Protein sequence: CASSHPFSPLTNNEQFF.

This clone was observed a handful of times. The rearrangement uses TRBV7-2 and TRBJ2-7, with no clear D. Germline values: CDR1 SGHTA, CDR2 FQGNSA. V lost 7 bases to trimming and J lost 2 bases, with 18 bases between them. The CDR3 is made up of 15 amino acids. CDR3 in amino acids: CASTIGSRLTYEQYF. CDR3 DNA sequence: TGTGCCAGCACAATAGGATCCAGGCTCACCTACGAGCAGTACTTC.

This CDR3 reads CASSQDGILAKNIQYF. The CDR3 bases are TGTGCCAGCAGCCAAGATGGCATCTTAGCCAAAAACATTCAGTACTTC. The J gene is TRBJ2-4, the V gene TRBV14; D unresolved. CDR3 length: 16 amino acids. V was clipped by 0 bases and J by 0 bases, with 9 bases between them. In germline, CDR1 is SGHDN, CDR2 FVKESK.

V is TRBV5-6 and J is TRBJ2-1, with 7 bases matching TRBD2. V dropped 2 bases and J dropped 7; count of bases not matched to a gene: 9. This CDR3 has 15 amino acids. The germline gives CDR1 SGHDT, CDR2 YYEEEE. The CDR3 sequence: CASSFRTRIKNEQFF. The DNA of the CDR3 is TGTGCCAGCAGCTTTCGGACTAGGATTAAAAATGAGCAGTTCTTC.

The table lists this clone with a few counts. The same CDR3 is also encoded by other DNA sequences in this sample. The chain links TRBV18 to TRBJ1-2, with D possibly matching TRBD1 (6 bases). Germline lookup yields CDR1 KGHSH and CDR2 LQKENI. The length of the CDR3 is 13 residues. V was cut by 3 bases and J by 2 bases, with 7 bases left in between. The CDR3 DNA reads as TGTGCCAGCTCACCTGACAGGAACTATGGCTACACCTTC. This translates into CASSPDRNYGYTF.

The chain combines TRBV7-2 with TRBJ2-3, with 7 nucleotides matching TRBD1. In germline, CDR1 is SGHTA, CDR2 FQGNSA. This CDR3 contains 16 residues. J gave up 0 bases and V 3 bases, and 6 bases lay outside the gene matches. The CDR3 DNA is TGTGCCAGCAGCTTGCGACAGGGCTCTAGCACAGATACGCAGTATTTT. It translates to CASSLRQGSSTDTQYF. The full variable domain, its missing parts supplied by reference TRBV7-2 and TRBJ2-3, is GAGVSQSPSNKVTEKGKDVELRCDPISGHTALYWYRQSLGQGLEFLIYFQGNSAPDKSGLPSDRFSAERTGGSVSTLTIQRTQQEDSAVYLCASSLRQGSSTDTQYFGPGTRLTVL.

This chain connects TRBV7-9 to TRBJ1-1; D uncertain. CDR3 length: 13 amino acids. The germline V and J ends were trimmed by 1 base and 7 bases, with 10 bases remaining between them. In germline, CDR1 is SEHNR, CDR2 FQNEAQ (reference sequence). CDR3 sequence: CASSLGPRDEAFF. The CDR3 bases are TGTGCCAGCAGCTTAGGTCCGCGGGATGAAGCTTTCTTT.

The chain couples TRBV11-2 to TRBJ2-4; the D is unclear. V was trimmed by 3 bases and J by 0 bases, leaving 12 bases between them. This CDR3 region has 16 residues. CDR1 is SGHAT, CDR2 FQNNGV, per germline. CDR3 DNA: TGTGCCAGCAGCTTCACACACAGCCTAGCCAAAAACATTCAGTACTTC. Its translation is CASSFTHSLAKNIQYF.

The chain recombines TRBV5-1 with TRBJ2-1, with D possibly TRBD2 on 6 matching bases. CDR1 SGHRS and CDR2 YFSETQ come from the germline V gene. Between the trimmed V and J ends, which lost 2 bases and 7 bases, there was a span of 10 bases. The CDR3 is made up of 13 amino acids. CDR3 sequence reads: CASSFQGGNEQFF. CDR3 nucleotide sequence: TGCGCCAGCAGCTTTCAGGGAGGAAATGAGCAGTTCTTC.